One and the same sample provided the 22 T cell receptor beta chains below, sequenced in a study of blood T cell repertoires in COVID-19. Profiled with immunoSEQ multiplex PCR; TCRdb holds only in-frame clones, not every one. The data hold 61,000 or so clones, with about 90% observed a single time. The material sequenced was peripheral blood. The source is a woman of 80 years or more with active COVID-19.

Only a few counts were recorded for this clone. The V call is TRBV11-2, the J call TRBJ1-2; D ambiguous. Per the germline V gene, CDR1 is SGHAT and CDR2 is FQNNGV. Deletions cut 5 bases from V and 3 bases from J, with 10 bases between. This CDR3 region has 13 residues. The CDR3 spells CASSPREDYGYTF. As DNA, the CDR3 is TGTGCCAGCAGCCCGAGGGAGGACTATGGCTACACCTTC.

This clone showed up just once. J is TRBJ2-2 and V is TRBV14; D is perhaps TRBD1 (5 bases). V was shortened by 5 bases and J by 2 bases, with 18 bases between the two germline ends. CDR3 size: 17 residues. Looked up from germline, CDR1 is SGHDN and CDR2 is FVKESK. The CDR3 DNA reads TGTGCCAGCAGCTCCTGGTTGGGGCCTGTAAACACCGGGGAGCTGTTTTTT. The encoded protein is CASSSWLGPVNTGELFF.

This chain joins TRBV5-4 and TRBJ2-4; perhaps TRBD2 as D (7 bases). Germline-derived CDR1 and CDR2 are SGHNT and YYREEE (reference sequence). Trimming pared 6 bases from V and 1 base from J, leaving 14 bases between. This CDR3 has 15 amino acids. DNA for the CDR3: TGTGCCAGCACCGAAGGGGGGGCGGCCAAAAACATTCAGTACTTC. The encoded protein is CASTEGGAAKNIQYF.

The chain employs TRBV10-1 and TRBJ2-4; TRBD2 matches 9 bases. CDR1 is WNHNN and CDR2 is SYGVQD in the germline V gene (reference sequence). This CDR3 has 17 residues. The junction had 4 bases not matched to a gene; V was cut back by 0 bases and J by 1 base. Here the CDR3 DNA reads TGCGCCAGCAGTGAGTCTCGACTAGCGGTCGCCAAAAACATTCAGTACTTC. It specifies CASSESRLAVAKNIQYF.

The chain recombines TRBV2 with TRBJ1-2; TRBD1 matches 7 bases. Germline V lookup: CDR1 SNHLY, CDR2 FYNNEI. The CDR3 is 12 residues long. Trimming took 6 bases from V and 7 from J; bases not matched to a gene: 5. The CDR3 here is CASRVTGVGYTF. The CDR3 nucleotides are TGTGCCAGCAGGGTAACAGGGGTTGGCTACACCTTC.

CDR3 residues: CASSPRLQGSNSPLHF. Written as DNA, the CDR3 is TGTGCCAGCTCACCACGTCTGCAGGGAAGTAATTCACCCCTCCACTTT. V usage is TRBV18 and J usage is TRBJ1-6, with D perhaps TRBD1 (5 bases). The V end was cut by 1 base, the J end by 6 bases, with 13 bases between. CDR1 and CDR2 (germline): KGHSH, LQKENI. CDR3 length: 16 residues.

The chain combines TRBV15 with TRBJ1-4; D not certain. Trimming cost V 4 bases and J 3 bases, with 9 bases left between them. Germline V gene sequence: CDR1 LNHNV, CDR2 YYDKDF (reference sequence). This CDR3 is built from 14 residues. The CDR3 reads CATSTAGANEKLFF. CDR3 nucleotides: TGTGCCACCAGCACGGCGGGAGCTAATGAAAAACTGTTTTTT.

V is TRBV5-1 and J is TRBJ1-1; weak D call: TRBD1 (6 bases). The CDR3 has 15 residues. CDR1 SGHRS and CDR2 YFSETQ come from the germline V gene. Deletions cut 2 bases from V and 3 bases from J, with 14 bases between. The CDR3 DNA sequence: TGCGCCAGCAGCTTTATGGGGGCGGGGGACACTGAAGCTTTCTTT. Its protein is CASSFMGAGDTEAFF. Full variable domain (missing parts from reference TRBV5-1 and TRBJ1-1): KAGVTQTPRYLIKTRGQQVTLSCSPISGHRSVSWYQQTPGQGLQFLFEYFSETQRNKGNFPGRFSGRQFSNSRSEMNVSTLELGDSALYLCASSFMGAGDTEAFFGQGTRLTVV.

The rearrangement joins TRBV5-1 to TRBJ2-2; D may be TRBD1 (5 bases). This CDR3 has 15 amino acids. Per germline, CDR1 SGHRS and CDR2 YFSETQ. The V end lost 2 bases, the J end lost 1 base, and 9 bases lay between the germline ends. This chain's CDR3 is CASSFREKNTGELFF. The CDR3 nucleotides read TGCGCCAGCAGCTTCAGGGAAAAGAACACCGGGGAGCTGTTTTTT.

This chain connects TRBV4-2 to TRBJ1-1; D perhaps matches TRBD1 (6 bases). V was shortened by 5 bases and J by 3 bases, with 22 bases between the two germline ends. This CDR3 region has 17 residues. Per germline, CDR1 LGHNA and CDR2 YNFKEQ. This CDR3 reads CASSAVQGSAYHTEAFF. The DNA for the CDR3 is TGTGCCAGCAGCGCAGTACAGGGTTCGGCTTACCACACTGAAGCTTTCTTT.

The chain uses TRBV7-6 and TRBJ2-2; 12 nucleotides match TRBD2. The CDR3 sequence is 17 residues long. CDR1 SGHVS and CDR2 FNYEAQ come from the germline V gene. The trim removed 5 bases at V and 1 base at J, leaving 5 bases unmatched. This CDR3 reads CASSPSGGGWNTGELFF. The CDR3 coding sequence is TGTGCCAGCAGCCCTAGCGGGGGGGGATGGAACACCGGGGAGCTGTTTTTT. The complete variable domain, with remaining parts taken from reference TRBV7-6 and TRBJ2-2, reads GAGVSQSPRYKVTKRGQDVALRCDPISGHVSLYWYRQALGQGPEFLTYFNYEAQQDKSGLPNDRFSAERPEGSISTLTIQRTEQRDSAMYRCASSPSGGGWNTGELFFGEGSRLTVL.

V usage is TRBV28 and J usage is TRBJ1-6, with D perhaps TRBD1 (6 bases). The CDR3 is made up of 13 amino acids. V lost 3 bases and J lost 15, with 15 bases in between. Germline V gives CDR1 MDHEN, CDR2 SYDVKM. The chain's CDR3 is CASSFSGTMILHF. The CDR3 DNA sequence: TGTGCCAGCAGTTTTAGTGGGACAATGATCCTCCACTTT.

V and J are TRBV7-3 and TRBJ2-3, with D maybe TRBD2 (7 bases). CDR1 is SGHTA and CDR2 is FQGTGA in the germline V gene. This CDR3 contains 14 residues. V was shortened by 3 bases and J by 2 bases, with 9 bases between the two germline ends. In DNA, the CDR3 is TGTGCCAGCAGCTTGGCGGGGGCCACAGATACGCAGTATTTT. Protein: CASSLAGATDTQYF.

The chain couples TRBV7-2 to TRBJ2-5; tentative D call: TRBD2 (6 bases). CDR1 is SGHTA and CDR2 is FQGNSA in the germline V gene. The CDR3 runs 12 residues. Trimming removed 3 bases at V and 5 bases at J, with 7 bases between. CDR3 sequence: CASSFGGETQYF. The CDR3 coding sequence is TGTGCCAGCAGCTTCGGGGGTGAGACCCAGTACTTC.

The chain carries TRBV5-1 and TRBJ1-1; possible D gene TRBD1, 5 bases. The CDR3 runs to 12 residues. The V end lost 0 bases, the J end lost 10 bases, and 10 bases lay between the germline ends. Per the germline V gene, CDR1 is SGHRS and CDR2 is YFSETQ. CDR3 residues: CASSLEGFGAFF. CDR3 DNA: TGCGCCAGCAGCTTGGAGGGGTTCGGAGCTTTCTTT.

V gene TRBV6-2 or TRBV6-3 combines with J gene TRBJ2-7; 7 nucleotides match TRBD1. Germline CDR1 MNHEY, CDR2 SVGEGT. The CDR3 has 13 amino acids. V was pared by 2 bases and J by 6 bases, with 4 bases of the junction left unmatched. The CDR3 nucleotides are TGTGCCAGCAGTTACAGGGGGCGCGCCGAGCAGTACTTC. Translating gives CASSYRGRAEQYF.

V is TRBV7-2 and J is TRBJ2-5; D gene uncertain. The V end was cut by 3 bases, the J end by 5 bases, with 10 bases between. Germline lookup yields CDR1 SGHTA and CDR2 FQGNSA. CDR3 length: 13 amino acids. The CDR3 nucleotides are TGTGCCAGCAGCTTTGGGCCCACGGAGACCCAGTACTTC. Translated, it gives CASSFGPTETQYF.

V is TRBV2 and J is TRBJ2-7; 9 positions match TRBD1. Trimming cost V 2 bases and J 11 bases; bases outside gene matches: 10. CDR1 SNHLY and CDR2 FYNNEI come from the germline V gene. The CDR3 spans 14 residues. The CDR3 DNA sequence: TGTGCCAGCAGTGAAAGCTCGACAGGGGGTTCGAAGTACTTC. Translated: CASSESSTGGSKYF.

The chain recombines TRBV5-1 with TRBJ1-1, with 7 nucleotides matching TRBD1. V was clipped by 4 bases and J by 5 bases; unmatched bases: 11. Germline lookup yields CDR1 SGHRS and CDR2 YFSETQ. CDR3 length: 15 amino acids. CDR3 amino acids: CASSATTEQGTEAFF. CDR3 sequence (DNA): TGCGCCAGCAGCGCCACGACGGAACAGGGGACTGAAGCTTTCTTT.

The chain joins TRBV9 to TRBJ2-5; TRBD2 agrees at 9 bases. The length of the CDR3 is 15 residues. Trimming cost V 4 bases and J 4 bases; bases outside gene matches: 8. The germline V gene encodes CDR1 SGDLS and CDR2 YYNGEE. The CDR3, as DNA: TGTGCCAGCAGCACAGCGGGGGGATTAATAGAGACCCAGTACTTC. Its translation is CASSTAGGLIETQYF.

Worth noting for this clone: The sample contains more than one DNA sequence encoding this CDR3. The J gene is TRBJ2-2, the V gene TRBV19; 10 positions match TRBD2. Germline CDR1 LNHDA, CDR2 SQIVND (reference sequence). CDR3 length: 15 amino acids. V trimming: 5 bases; J trimming: 1 base; junction bases outside the gene matches: 1. CDR3 nucleotide sequence: TGTGCCAGTAGTCGACTAGCGGGGAACACCGGGGAGCTGTTTTTT. This encodes CASSRLAGNTGELFF. Full variable domain (missing parts from reference TRBV19 and TRBJ2-2): DGGITQSPKYLFRKEGQNVTLSCEQNLNHDAMYWYRQDPGQGLRLIYYSQIVNDFQKGDIAEGYSVSREKKESFPLTVTSAQKNPTAFYLCASSRLAGNTGELFFGEGSRLTVL.

The chain couples TRBV4-1 to TRBJ2-2, with a tentative D call TRBD1 (6 bases). Trimming left V 0 bases short and J 2 bases short, with 13 bases between. Germline V gene data show CDR1 as MGHRA and CDR2 as YSYEKL. CDR3 length equals 17 residues. The CDR3 DNA is TGCGCCAGCAGCCAAGAAGTTCCACAGGGTAACACCGGGGAGCTGTTTTTT. Its protein is CASSQEVPQGNTGELFF.